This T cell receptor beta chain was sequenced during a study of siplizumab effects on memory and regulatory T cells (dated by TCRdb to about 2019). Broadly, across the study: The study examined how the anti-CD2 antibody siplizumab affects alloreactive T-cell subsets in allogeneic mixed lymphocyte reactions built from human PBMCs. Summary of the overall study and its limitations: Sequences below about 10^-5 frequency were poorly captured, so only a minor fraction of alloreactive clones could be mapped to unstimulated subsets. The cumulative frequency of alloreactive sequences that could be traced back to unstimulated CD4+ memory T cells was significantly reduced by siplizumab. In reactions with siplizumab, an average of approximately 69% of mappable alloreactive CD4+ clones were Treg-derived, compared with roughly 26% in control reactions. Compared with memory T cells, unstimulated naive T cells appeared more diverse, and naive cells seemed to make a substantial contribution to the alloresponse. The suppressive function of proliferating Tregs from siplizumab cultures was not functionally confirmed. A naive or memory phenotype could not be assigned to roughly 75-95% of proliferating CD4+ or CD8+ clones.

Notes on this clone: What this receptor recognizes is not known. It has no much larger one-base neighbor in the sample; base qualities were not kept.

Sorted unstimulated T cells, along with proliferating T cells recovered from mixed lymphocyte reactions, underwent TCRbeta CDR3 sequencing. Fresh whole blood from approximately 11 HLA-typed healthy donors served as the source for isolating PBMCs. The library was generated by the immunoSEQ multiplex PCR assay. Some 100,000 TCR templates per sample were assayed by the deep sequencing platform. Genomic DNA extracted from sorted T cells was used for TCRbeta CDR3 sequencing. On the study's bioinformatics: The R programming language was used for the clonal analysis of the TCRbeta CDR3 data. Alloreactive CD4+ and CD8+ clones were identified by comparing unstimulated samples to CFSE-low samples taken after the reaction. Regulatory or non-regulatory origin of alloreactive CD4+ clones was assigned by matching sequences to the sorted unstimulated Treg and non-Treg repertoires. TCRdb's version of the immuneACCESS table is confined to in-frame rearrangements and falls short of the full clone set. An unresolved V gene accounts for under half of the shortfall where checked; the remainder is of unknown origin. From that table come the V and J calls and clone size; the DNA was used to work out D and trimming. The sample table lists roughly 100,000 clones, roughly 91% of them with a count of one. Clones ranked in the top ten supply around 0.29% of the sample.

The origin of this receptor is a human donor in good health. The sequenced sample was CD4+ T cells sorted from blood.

The nucleotide sequence is given as TGTGCCAGCAGGGGGCGCACTGAAGCTTTCTTT. Its coded protein is CASRGRTEAFF. Here the chain combines TRBV27 and TRBJ1-1; the D region possibly corresponds to TRBD1 (5 bases align). The germline V gene (reference sequence) supplies CDR1 MNHEY and CDR2 SMNVEV. From the cysteine up to the phenylalanine, the CDR3 has a length of 11 residues. Only the CDR3 DNA is retained, 33 bases long and in frame from the first base. V sheds 6 bases and J sheds 4 bases, leaving 6 bases between their ends.